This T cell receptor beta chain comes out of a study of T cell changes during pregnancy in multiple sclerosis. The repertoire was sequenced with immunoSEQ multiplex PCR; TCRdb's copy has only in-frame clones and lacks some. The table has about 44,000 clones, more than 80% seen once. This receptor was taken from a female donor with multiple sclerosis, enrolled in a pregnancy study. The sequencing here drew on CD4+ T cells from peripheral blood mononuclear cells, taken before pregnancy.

The CDR3 DNA reads TGTGCCAGCAGTACGCAGGGGGCCTCGGGCACCGGGGAGCTGTTTTTT. This translates into CASSTQGASGTGELFF. J is TRBJ2-2 and V is TRBV6-6; 8 bases agree with TRBD1. V shed 5 bases and J 4 bases; nucleotides not matched to a gene: 9. Per the germline V gene, CDR1 is MNHNY and CDR2 is SVGAGI (reference sequence). CDR3 length: 16 amino acids.